Each of the 18 T cell receptor beta chains below was sequenced from the same sample in a study of tumor-infiltrating lymphocytes in primary liver carcinoma. Production of TCR beta cDNA used around 0.45 ug total RNA together with a constant-region primer. A slightly modified ARM-PCR protocol with three nested multiplex PCR rounds produced these TCR beta libraries. The first two PCR rounds used TRBV1-TRBV30 forward primers with a C-beta reverse primer, roughly 11 cycles each. TCRdb re-analysed the multiplex PCR reads in MiXCR, keeping a single row per CDR3 protein. The repertoire holds some 130,000 distinct CDR3 sequences, with about two thirds as singletons. Between roughly 17 and 30 mg of unsorted bulk tissue served as the source from which RNA and DNA were co-extracted. Sequencing was carried out using tumor-adjacent normal liver tissue. The receptors here all came from a woman aged 60 to 75 with primary liver carcinoma and hepatitis B virus infection.

This clonotype was seen many times. An end of the junction does not agree with germline; a read error may underlie this. J is TRBJ1-2 and V is TRBV28, with 7 bases lining up with TRBD1. The CDR3 spans 14 residues. Germline V CDR1 and CDR2: MDHEN, SYDVKM. This CDR3 is CASRPSPAAGTVVF. The CDR3 bases are TGTGCCAGCAGACCATCACCGGCCGCCGGGACAGTCGTCTTC.

With respect to this clonotype: The germline gene is not matched at one end of the junction; a read error may be the cause. V and J are TRBV11-2 and TRBJ2-5, with 10 bases that match TRBD1. The CDR3 spans 15 residues. Germline V gene lookup returns CDR1 SGHAT and CDR2 FQNNGV. CDR3 in DNA: TGTGCCGGCAGCTTAAGGACAGGGGGAGGAGAGACCCAGTACTTC. Its protein product is CAGSLRTGGGETQYF.

For this clonotype: At one end the junction does not follow the germline gene, possibly because of a read error. The chain combines TRBV11-3 with TRBJ2-7; 13 bases fit TRBD2. The CDR3 is 16 amino acids. Germline CDR1 SGHNT, CDR2 YENEEA. Written as DNA, the CDR3 is TGCGCCAGCAGCTTTGGACTAGCGGGAGTAGGGTACGAGCAGTACTTC. As protein: CASSFGLAGVGYEQYF. Full variable domain (outside the CDR3, taken from reference TRBV11-3 and TRBJ2-7): EAGVVQSPRYKIIEKKQPVAFWCNPISGHNTLYWYLQNLGQGPELLIRYENEEAVDDSQLPKDRFSAERLKGVDSTLKIQPAELGDSAVYLCASSFGLAGVGYEQYFGPGTRLTVT.

Regarding this clonotype: The junction departs from germline at one end; a sequencing error may be responsible. The V and J genes are TRBV5-1 and TRBJ1-1, with no clear D. The V gene's germline CDR1 is SGHRS and CDR2 YFSETQ. The CDR3 has 15 amino acids. The CDR3 protein is CASSLYGGSNTEAFF. The CDR3 DNA is TGCGCTAGCAGCCTTTACGGCGGATCGAACACTGAAGCTTTCTTT. Combining the CDR3 with reference TRBV5-1 and TRBJ1-1 gives the whole variable domain KAGVTQTPRYLIKTRGQQVTLSCSPISGHRSVSWYQQTPGQGLQFLFEYFSETQRNKGNFPGRFSGRQFSNSRSEMNVSTLELGDSALYLCASSLYGGSNTEAFFGQGTRLTVV.

With respect to this clonotype: The junction differs from germline at one of its ends, possibly a read error. The chain combines TRBV11-2 with TRBJ1-1; D is possibly TRBD1 (5 bases). Germline assignment: CDR1 SGHAT and CDR2 FQNNGV. CDR3 length: 16 residues. The DNA for the CDR3 is TGTGTCAGCAGCGCCACGACAGAGTACATTCGCACTGGAGCTTTCTTT. Residues: CVSSATTEYIRTGAFF.

A word on this clonotype: A clone one base away is much larger, so this may be a read error. The chain recombines TRBV30 with TRBJ2-7, with 7 positions matching TRBD2. Germline assignment: CDR1 GTSNPN and CDR2 SVGIG (reference sequence). The CDR3 runs 14 residues. CDR3: CARRGASGLGEQYF. Here the CDR3 DNA reads TGTGCCCGGAGAGGGGCTAGCGGCCTTGGGGAGCAGTACTTC.

This clonotype was counted a few times. An end of the junction differs from the germline gene, which may be a read error. The rearrangement joins TRBV7-9 to TRBJ2-5, with TRBD2 as a possible D gene (5 bases). CDR3 length: 12 residues. The V gene's germline CDR1 is SEHNR and CDR2 FQNEAQ (reference sequence). The CDR3 is CASTLGSETQYF. CDR3 nucleotides: TGTGCCAGCACCTTAGGGAGTGAGACCCAGTACTTC.

Points on this clonotype: An end of the junction differs from the germline gene, which may be a read error. The chain employs TRBV4-1 and TRBJ1-5; 9 bases match TRBD1. The CDR3 is made up of 15 amino acids. Germline CDR1 is MGHRA and CDR2 is YSYEKL. This CDR3 reads CTSSLGTGPTQPQHF. For the CDR3, the DNA is TGCACCAGCAGCCTGGGGACAGGGCCGACCCAGCCCCAGCATTTT.

This clonotype has a count of ten or more. The chain joins TRBV6-6 to TRBJ1-1; perhaps TRBD1 as D (5 bases). Germline V CDR1 and CDR2: MNHNY, SVGAGI (reference sequence). CDR3 length equals 14 residues. V was cut by 2 bases and J by 2 bases, with 9 bases left in between. CDR3 region: CASSYPDRNTEAFF. The CDR3 bases are TGTGCCAGCAGTTACCCAGACAGAAACACTGAAGCTTTCTTT.

To note about this clonotype: The junction departs from germline at one end; a sequencing error may be responsible. J is TRBJ2-1 and V is TRBV28, with 10 bases that match TRBD2. The germline V gene encodes CDR1 MDHEN and CDR2 SYDVKM. The CDR3 has 15 residues. The CDR3 DNA sequence: TGTGCCAGCAGTTCCGGGACTAGCGATCACAATGAGCAATTCTTC. Its protein product is CASSSGTSDHNEQFF.

Of note for this clonotype: Being one base from a much bigger clone, this may be a read error. This chain links TRBV6-1 with TRBJ2-1; D perhaps matches TRBD2 (6 bases). This CDR3 comprises 14 residues. CDR1 MNHNS and CDR2 SASEGT come from the germline V gene. In nucleotides, the CDR3 is TGTACCAGCAGTGAACGGGAGTGGCCCAATGAGCAGTTCTTC. Translating it yields CTSSEREWPNEQFF.

By sample fraction, this clonotype is medium-sized (0.01 to 0.1%). The chain joins TRBV11-2 to TRBJ2-1, with TRBD2 identical over 8 bases. Trimming took 1 base from V and 1 from J; bases not matched to a gene: 15. Per germline, CDR1 SGHAT and CDR2 FQNNGV. The CDR3 covers 20 residues. The CDR3: CASSLVFGTGGPRSYNEQFF. As DNA, the CDR3 is TGTGCCAGCAGCTTAGTGTTCGGAACGGGAGGGCCTCGTTCCTACAATGAGCAGTTCTTC.

Notes on this clonotype: This may stem from a read error, because a much larger clone lies one nucleotide away. The CDR3 DNA follows: TGTGCCGGCGGGGGAAGACAGAGGGGCACTGAAGCTTTCTTT. Translating it yields CAGGGRQRGTEAFF. This chain uses TRBV28 with TRBJ1-1; TRBD1 is a possible D gene (5 bases). This CDR3 is 14 amino acids long. Trimming took 11 bases from V and 4 from J, leaving 20 bases between them. Germline CDR1 is MDHEN and CDR2 is SYDVKM. Based on the CDR3 plus reference TRBV28 and TRBJ1-1, the full variable domain is DVKVTQSSRYLVKRTGEKVFLECVQDMDHENMFWYRQDPGLGLRLIYFSYDVKMKEKGDIPEGYSVSREKKERFSLILESASTNQTSMYLCAGGGRQRGTEAFFGQGTRLTVV.

This clonotype occurred many times. This chain joins TRBV5-1 and TRBJ1-1; D gene ambiguous. V was shortened by 5 bases and J by 0 bases, with 5 bases between the two germline ends. CDR1 and CDR2 from the germline V gene are SGHRS and YFSETQ. This CDR3 region has 12 residues. As DNA, the CDR3 is TGCGCCAGCAGACAGATGAACACTGAAGCTTTCTTT. As protein: CASRQMNTEAFF.

This clonotype appeared many times. The CDR3 coding sequence is TGTGCCAGCAGTTTATTTGAGGGTGCCTACACCTTC. This encodes CASSLFEGAYTF. The rearrangement joins TRBV28 to TRBJ1-2; no clear D gene. The germline V gene encodes CDR1 MDHEN and CDR2 SYDVKM. This CDR3 has 12 amino acids. V was shortened by 1 base and J by 10 bases, with 10 bases between the two germline ends.

This clonotype was seen just once. Since a much larger clone is just one base distant, this may be a read error. The chain joins TRBV5-1 to TRBJ2-2; D is possibly TRBD2 (6 bases). CDR3 length: 15 residues. The germline V gene encodes CDR1 SGHRS and CDR2 YFSETQ. CDR3 coding DNA: TGCGCCAGCAGCCGGCGGGACTCTAACACCAGGGAGCTGTTTTTT. Translation gives CASSRRDSNTRELFF.

Regarding this clonotype: This could be a read error, since a much larger clone is one nucleotide away. The chain joins TRBV5-1 to TRBJ2-7, with D unresolved. Germline V gene sequence: CDR1 SGHRS, CDR2 YFSETQ. The CDR3 sequence is 13 residues long. The CDR3 nucleotides read TGCACCAGCAGCCCGTGGGGTGGCGACGAGCAGTACTTC. Residues: CTSSPWGGDEQYF.

The CDR3 loop reads CASSLVLLDMTTDTQYF. The CDR3 DNA reads TGTGCCAGCAGCTTAGTACTCTTGGACATGACCACAGATACGCAGTATTTT. V and J are TRBV11-2 and TRBJ2-3, with D perhaps matching TRBD1 (5 bases). The CDR3 covers 17 residues. The germline V gene encodes CDR1 SGHAT and CDR2 FQNNGV. Trimming shortened V by 1 base and J by 2 bases, and 16 bases separated the two germline ends.